These 26 T cell receptor beta chains were all obtained from the same sample, sequenced in a study of T cell repertoires in cytomegalovirus infection. No antigen has been assigned to these receptors. TCRdb re-derived calls from the reads in MiXCR, one entry per CDR3 protein. Of tens of thousands of distinct CDR3 sequences listed, roughly 22% are singletons. Sequenced material: CD8+ T cells from cultured PBMCs, taken from culture after CMV antigen stimulation. All receptors derive from a human donor in good health (CMV status not recorded). Some clones in this sample may be carry-over from other donors' samples.

The genes are TRBV7-8 and TRBJ2-5; no clear D. Germline V lookup: CDR1 SGHVS, CDR2 FQNEAQ. V shed 1 base and J shed 2 bases, with 5 bases lying between them. The CDR3 sequence is 13 residues long. The DNA of the CDR3 is TGTGCCAGCAGCTTAGGTTTTCAAGAGACCCAGTACTTC. It encodes CASSLGFQETQYF.

Notes on this clonotype: Germline is not matched at one junction end, which may reflect a read error. The rearrangement joins TRBV7-9 to TRBJ2-7; TRBD1 agrees at 8 bases. Germline CDR1 SEHNR, CDR2 FQNEAQ (reference sequence). The CDR3 spans 15 residues. The CDR3 loop is CASSLAGTGIDEQYF. The DNA for the CDR3 is TGTGCCAGCAGCCTAGCCGGGACAGGTATCGACGAGCAGTACTTC.

The chain employs TRBV29-1 and TRBJ2-5; no reliable D call. The length of the CDR3 is 11 residues. The germline V and J ends were trimmed by 7 bases and 5 bases, with 11 bases remaining between them. From germline, CDR1 is SQVTM and CDR2 ANQGSEA. CDR3 sequence: CSAWGRETQYF. CDR3 nucleotides: TGCAGCGCTTGGGGAAGGGAGACCCAGTACTTC.

The V gene is TRBV27, the J gene TRBJ1-2, with D hard to call. V was trimmed by 0 bases and J by 8 bases, leaving 16 bases between them. The CDR3 is 15 residues long. CDR1 is MNHEY, CDR2 SMNVEV, per germline (reference sequence). CDR3 residues: CASSLSQSLSVGYTF. CDR3 coding DNA: TGTGCCAGCAGTTTATCGCAGAGCCTCAGTGTCGGCTACACCTTC.

The gene calls are TRBV7-9 and TRBJ2-5; D is undetermined. CDR1 SEHNR and CDR2 FQNEAQ come from the germline V gene (reference sequence). Trimming left V 2 bases short and J 5 bases short, with 9 bases between. CDR3 length equals 13 residues. The CDR3 protein is CASSLYDRETQYF. In DNA, the CDR3 is TGTGCCAGCAGCTTATACGACCGGGAGACCCAGTACTTC.

The genes are TRBV7-2 and TRBJ1-1; 11 bases align to TRBD1. The trim removed 6 bases at V and 4 bases at J, leaving 7 bases unmatched. The CDR3 totals 15 residues. CDR1 and CDR2 (germline): SGHTA, FQGNSA. The CDR3: CASRPTGTGGTEAFF. In DNA, the CDR3 is TGTGCCAGCAGGCCTACCGGGACAGGGGGCACTGAAGCTTTCTTT.

V usage is TRBV6-2 or TRBV6-3 and J usage is TRBJ2-7; weak D call: TRBD2 (6 bases). There are 16 residues in the CDR3. V lost 0 bases to trimming and J lost 1 base, with 13 bases between them. Germline V gene data show CDR1 as MNHEY and CDR2 as SVGEGT. The CDR3 DNA follows: TGTGCCAGCAGTTACTCGAAGGCGCGGGGTTCCTACGAGCAGTACTTC. Its translation: CASSYSKARGSYEQYF.

This clonotype was detected a few times. This sequence joins TRBV6-2 or TRBV6-3 and TRBJ1-5; TRBD1 matches at 7 bases. This CDR3 spans 15 amino acids. V was pared by 4 bases and J by 3 bases, with 6 bases of the junction left unmatched. In germline, CDR1 is MNHEY, CDR2 SVGEGT. The CDR3 is CASSFEDRANQPQHF. The CDR3 DNA follows: TGTGCCAGCAGTTTCGAAGACAGGGCCAATCAGCCCCAGCATTTT.

This clonotype showed up just a few times. This chain connects TRBV7-6 to TRBJ2-7; 7 bases line up with TRBD1. Germline values: CDR1 SGHVS, CDR2 FNYEAQ. This CDR3 region has 13 residues. V trimming: 1 base; J trimming: 6 bases; junction bases outside the gene matches: 3. The CDR3 nucleotides are TGTGCCAGCAGCTTAGACAGGGGATCCGAGCAGTACTTC. Its protein is CASSLDRGSEQYF.

The genes are TRBV6-8 and TRBJ2-1; 8 nucleotides match TRBD2. Germline V gene sequence: CDR1 MNHGY, CDR2 SAAAGT. V lost 6 bases to trimming and J lost 1 base; unmatched junction nucleotides: 5. The CDR3 is 15 residues long. CDR3 protein: CASSEGLESYNEQFF. DNA for the CDR3: TGTGCCAGCAGCGAGGGACTAGAATCCTACAATGAGCAGTTCTTC.

This chain links TRBV20-1 with TRBJ2-4, with D perhaps TRBD2 (6 bases). Germline V gives CDR1 DFQATT, CDR2 SNEGSKA (reference sequence). Trimming cost V 4 bases and J 6 bases, with 16 bases left between them. There are 14 residues in the CDR3. CDR3 sequence: CSATGAMGGNIQYF. CDR3 sequence (DNA): TGCAGTGCTACCGGGGCAATGGGGGGAAACATTCAGTACTTC.

This sequence joins TRBV10-3 and TRBJ1-2, with TRBD1 matching 7 bases. With 1 base clipped from V and 8 bases from J, the junction kept 10 bases outside the gene matches. The CDR3 has 15 amino acids. Germline values: CDR1 ENHRY, CDR2 SYGVKD. In DNA form, the CDR3 reads TGTGCCATCAGTGAGTATAAGAGAGGACAGGAGGGCTACACCTTC. Translating gives CAISEYKRGQEGYTF.

This clonotype has only a few counts. The V call is TRBV7-2, the J call TRBJ2-1, with TRBD2 as a possible D gene (6 bases). CDR3 length: 17 residues. Trimming removed 2 bases at V and 0 bases at J, with 14 bases between. The germline V gene has CDR1 SGHTA and CDR2 FQGNSA. The CDR3 DNA reads TGTGCCAGCAGCTTAAGGAATGCGGGAAGCTCCTACAATGAGCAGTTCTTC. This codes for CASSLRNAGSSYNEQFF.

The rearrangement joins TRBV7-6 to TRBJ1-1; TRBD1 might be the D (5 bases). The CDR3 is 16 amino acids. Trimming stripped 5 bases from V and 0 bases from J, with 16 bases between. Per the germline V gene, CDR1 is SGHVS and CDR2 is FNYEAQ. The CDR3 sequence: CASSPDGTRVNTEAFF. CDR3 sequence (DNA): TGTGCCAGCAGCCCTGACGGGACGCGGGTGAACACTGAAGCTTTCTTT.

The V and J genes are TRBV14 and TRBJ2-2; TRBD1 might be the D (5 bases). Germline loops: CDR1 SGHDN, CDR2 FVKESK. CDR3 length: 16 residues. The V end was cut by 5 bases, the J end by 0 bases, with 13 bases between. CDR3 amino acids: CASSSLQTANTGELFF. The CDR3 nucleotides read TGTGCCAGCAGCTCCCTACAGACAGCGAACACCGGGGAGCTGTTTTTT.

This clonotype has a handful of counts. The CDR3 reads CASSPTDYYEQYF. CDR3 sequence (DNA): TGTGCCAGCAGTCCCACGGACTACTACGAGCAGTACTTC. This sequence joins TRBV12-3 or TRBV12-4 and TRBJ2-7; a weak D match, TRBD2 (6 bases). The CDR3 has 13 residues. The V and J ends lost 5 bases and 3 bases respectively, with 11 bases between them.

This clonotype has more than one count but fewer than ten. CDR3 residues: CASTWGSATEAFF. CDR3 nucleotide sequence: TGTGCCAGCACCTGGGGGTCGGCGACTGAAGCTTTCTTT. V gene TRBV12-3 or TRBV12-4 combines with J gene TRBJ1-1; TRBD1 might be the D (5 bases). V was shortened by 7 bases and J by 5 bases, with 14 bases between the two germline ends. The CDR3 runs to 13 residues.

This clonotype has just a few counts. The rearrangement uses TRBV7-9 and TRBJ2-1; D may match TRBD1 or TRBD2 (5 bases each). CDR3 length equals 13 residues. Per the germline V gene, CDR1 is SEHNR and CDR2 is FQNEAQ (reference sequence). V shed 5 bases and J shed 10 bases, with 15 bases lying between them. The DNA for the CDR3 is TGTGCCAGCAGCGACGGGACGGCAAGGGAGCAGTTCTTC. Translation gives CASSDGTAREQFF.

This clonotype was counted ten times or more. The V and J genes are TRBV7-9 and TRBJ1-2, with 9 bases identical to TRBD1. V lost 5 bases and J lost 6; bases outside the gene matches: 7. Germline CDR1 and CDR2: SEHNR and FQNEAQ (reference sequence). The CDR3 runs 14 residues. The CDR3 DNA follows: TGTGCCAGCAGCCACACAGGGGGCGACCATGGCTACACCTTC. This codes for CASSHTGGDHGYTF.

The CDR3 region has the DNA TGTGCCAGCACCCTTAGCGGGACGAACACCGGGGAGCTGTTTTTT. This sequence encodes CASTLSGTNTGELFF. The chain links TRBV7-2 to TRBJ2-2, with 8 bases aligning to TRBD2. The J segment lost 0 bases and the V segment lost 7 bases, leaving 4 bases of the junction unmatched. Looked up from germline, CDR1 is SGHTA and CDR2 is FQGNSA. There are 15 residues in the CDR3. The full variable domain, in which reference TRBV7-2 and TRBJ2-2 provide the parts outside the CDR3, is GAGVSQSPSNKVTEKGKDVELRCDPISGHTALYWYRQSLGQGLEFLIYFQGNSAPDKSGLPSDRFSAERTGGSVSTLTIQRTQQEDSAVYLCASTLSGTNTGELFFGEGSRLTVL.

Only a few counts were recorded for this clonotype. The chain recombines TRBV7-2 with TRBJ2-7; 10 bases align to TRBD2. This CDR3 comprises 15 residues. Germline assignment: CDR1 SGHTA and CDR2 FQGNSA. Trimming removed 2 bases from V and 5 bases from J; junction bases left unmatched: 6. The CDR3: CASSLSGGASNEQYF. CDR3 coding DNA: TGTGCCAGCAGCTTAAGCGGGGGGGCCAGTAACGAGCAGTACTTC.

Only a few counts were recorded for this clonotype. This chain joins TRBV7-2 and TRBJ2-7; possible D gene TRBD1, 6 bases. The CDR3 has 18 amino acids. Between the trimmed V and J ends, which lost 1 base and 2 bases, there was a span of 21 bases. Per the germline V gene, CDR1 is SGHTA and CDR2 is FQGNSA. The CDR3: CASSLGTGHGTFTYEQYF. The CDR3 nucleotides are TGTGCCAGCAGCTTAGGAACAGGCCACGGGACATTTACCTACGAGCAGTACTTC.

This chain joins TRBV7-2 and TRBJ2-7, with 13 bases lining up with TRBD2. The length of the CDR3 is 16 residues. Per the germline V gene, CDR1 is SGHTA and CDR2 is FQGNSA. The trim removed 2 bases at V and 5 bases at J, leaving 6 bases unmatched. CDR3 nucleotide sequence: TGTGCCAGCAGCTTATGGACTAGCGGGAGTAAAAACGAGCAGTACTTC. It encodes CASSLWTSGSKNEQYF.

V and J are TRBV7-9 and TRBJ2-1; D perhaps matches TRBD2 (5 bases). The CDR3 length is 14 residues. Trimming took off 0 bases at V and 8 bases at J, with 11 bases between the two ends. Germline values: CDR1 SEHNR, CDR2 FQNEAQ (reference sequence). The CDR3 loop is CASSLANQEDEQFF. The CDR3 nucleotides are TGTGCCAGCAGCTTAGCGAATCAGGAGGATGAGCAGTTCTTC.

This clonotype was counted only a few times. V is TRBV7-9 and J is TRBJ2-2, with no clear D. Trimming left V 6 bases short and J 6 bases short, with 14 bases between. Germline V gene data show CDR1 as SEHNR and CDR2 as FQNEAQ (reference sequence). This CDR3 has 14 amino acids. The CDR3 DNA sequence: TGTGCCAGCAGGTTGGCGTCCCCCCCCGGGGAGCTGTTTTTT. Protein sequence: CASRLASPPGELFF. Based on the CDR3 plus reference TRBV7-9 and TRBJ2-2, the full variable domain is DTGVSQNPRHKITKRGQNVTFRCDPISEHNRLYWYRQTLGQGPEFLTYFQNEAQLEKSRLLSDRFSAERPKGSFSTLEIQRTEQGDSAMYLCASRLASPPGELFFGEGSRLTVL.

This clonotype was counted many times. The genes are TRBV7-9 and TRBJ2-6; 8 nucleotides match TRBD2. Germline V gene data show CDR1 as SEHNR and CDR2 as FQNEAQ (reference sequence). The CDR3 contains 17 residues. V lost 2 bases to trimming and J lost 0 bases; unmatched junction nucleotides: 3. CDR3 loop: CASSLKRGPSGANVLTF. DNA of the CDR3: TGTGCCAGCAGCTTAAAGCGGGGGCCCTCTGGGGCCAACGTCCTGACTTTC.